Sequencing of this T cell receptor (beta chain) was carried out in a study of PD-1 blockade in classical Hodgkin lymphoma. Clones were read by immunoSEQ multiplex PCR, and TCRdb kept only the in-frame ones, dropping some. The sample lists more than 30,000 clones; about 88% were seen once. This CDR3 comprises 14 residues. Germline lookup yields CDR1 SGHAT and CDR2 FQNNGV. J lost 13 bases, V lost 5 bases, and 14 bases had no gene match. The time point denotes: newly diagnosed, previously untreated cHL patient sample. Negative selection with magnetic separation was used to purify CD4+ T cells from thawed PBMCs. General observations from the study: Reasons behind the repertoire differences stay unclear, perhaps disease activity or earlier therapy.

Comments on this clone: Its antigen is undetermined.

The sample was CD4+ T cells from blood. The chain employs TRBV11-2 and TRBJ1-2, with 9 positions matching TRBD1. This TCR was sampled from a human donor with classical Hodgkin lymphoma. CDR3 coding DNA: TGTGCCAGCAGCCCTCTCCGGGACAGGGTCATCCCCACCTTC. Translating gives CASSPLRDRVIPTF.